This TCR beta chain originates from a study of blood T cell repertoires in COVID-19. Assay: immunoSEQ multiplex PCR; the TCRdb copy retains only in-frame clones and omits some. This table holds 130,000 to 150,000 clones, roughly 84% found once. The clonotype comes from a human donor in a cohort sampled during active COVID-19. Sequencing was performed on peripheral blood.

The CDR3 sequence is CASSLRDSAFYGYTF. Written as DNA, the CDR3 is TGTGCCAGCAGCTTGCGGGACAGCGCATTCTATGGCTACACCTTC. The chain couples TRBV7-9 to TRBJ1-2, with 7 bases identical to TRBD1. V shed 3 bases, J shed 4 bases, and the junction held 8 bases outside the gene matches. This CDR3 has 15 amino acids. CDR1 is SEHNR, CDR2 FQNEAQ, per germline (reference sequence).